The 24 T cell receptor beta chains in this list originate from one sample, sequenced in a study of T cell repertoires in cytomegalovirus infection (dated by TCRdb to the late 2010s). These TCRs are of unknown antigen specificity. Sequencing used an Illumina HiSeq 1500. TCRdb trimmed public reads at Q25 via fastp, called clones via MiXCR and kept in-frame beta chains. Every CDR3 protein is listed once, alongside the most common genes and DNA of its rows. This sample is represented by about 920,000 distinct CDR3 sequences; under 40% of them were singletons. Roughly 12% of the sample rests with the top ten. In the paper's terms, the treatment or condition label means: in vitro stimulation with specific CMV peptide epitopes to enrich CMV-specific T cells. Here the sequenced sample was cultured CD8+ T cells from PBMCs, taken from culture after CMV antigen stimulation. These receptors all stem from a human donor in good health (CMV status not recorded). Some clones in this sample may be carry-over from other donors' samples.

This clonotype occurred a few times. The V gene is TRBV2, the J gene TRBJ2-7; D tentatively fits TRBD1 or TRBD2 (5 bases each). Trimming removed 1 base at V and 6 bases at J, with 16 bases between. CDR1 SNHLY and CDR2 FYNNEI come from the germline V gene. The CDR3 has 15 amino acids. DNA of the CDR3: TGTGCCAGCAGTGAAGTGAGAGGGGACGGAGGCGAGCAGTACTTC. Protein: CASSEVRGDGGEQYF.

This clonotype was detected a few times. CDR3: CSTLTPMGDNEQFF. The CDR3 DNA sequence: TGCAGTACCTTGACCCCGATGGGGGACAATGAGCAGTTCTTC. The chain recombines TRBV20-1 with TRBJ2-1; the D gene could be TRBD1 or TRBD2 (5 bases each). The germline V gene encodes CDR1 DFQATT and CDR2 SNEGSKA (reference sequence). The CDR3 totals 14 residues. Trimming pared 8 bases from V and 5 bases from J, leaving 19 bases between.

V and J are TRBV7-6 and TRBJ2-7; perhaps TRBD2 as D (8 bases). Deletions cut 5 bases from V and 6 bases from J, with 17 bases between. The CDR3 totals 14 residues. In germline, CDR1 is SGHVS, CDR2 FNYEAQ. The CDR3 DNA reads as TGTGCCAGCAGCCCTTCGGGAGGGGGCGTCGAGCAGTACTTC. Encoded protein: CASSPSGGGVEQYF.

The sample holds one count of this clonotype. Since a much larger clone is just one base distant, this may be a read error. No conserved phenylalanine or tryptophan is present at the end of the CDR3, so a read error is the likely explanation. The J gene is TRBJ2-5, the V gene TRBV7-3, with TRBD1 matching over 7 bases. Germline CDR1 and CDR2: SGHTA and FQGTGA. The CDR3 spans 16 residues. V lost 5 bases to trimming and J lost 1 base; unmatched junction nucleotides: 10. The CDR3, as DNA: TGTGCCAGCAGCAGATTTGGGACAGTGTTCCAAGAGACCCAGTACTCC. Translation gives CASSRFGTVFQETQYS.

V and J are TRBV27 and TRBJ1-5; D ambiguous. The CDR3 runs to 16 residues. The V gene lost 6 bases and the J gene lost 0 bases, with 15 bases spanning the gap. Germline-derived CDR1 and CDR2 are MNHEY and SMNVEV (reference sequence). Here the CDR3 reads CASSLDHRNSNQPQHF. In nucleotides, the CDR3 is TGTGCCAGCAGCCTGGACCACAGAAATAGCAATCAGCCCCAGCATTTT.

CDR3 in amino acids: CASSLTGMYSPLHF. The CDR3 DNA sequence: TGTGCCAGCAGCTTGACAGGGATGTATTCACCCCTCCACTTT. The chain links TRBV7-9 to TRBJ1-6; 7 bases agree with TRBD1. Germline-derived CDR1 and CDR2 are SEHNR and FQNEAQ (reference sequence). The V gene end was trimmed by 3 bases and the J gene end by 8 bases; junction bases not matched to a gene: 4. The CDR3 is 14 residues long.

The chain is built from TRBV4-3 and TRBJ2-1, with 11 nucleotides matching TRBD2. The CDR3 has 17 amino acids. The V gene end was trimmed by 1 base and the J gene end by 7 bases; junction bases not matched to a gene: 9. Germline lookup yields CDR1 LGHNA and CDR2 YSLEER. The CDR3 DNA reads as TGCGCCAGCAGCCAAGTTTTTAGCGGGGGGGCCTTTAATGAGCAGTTCTTC. This gives the protein CASSQVFSGGAFNEQFF.

Many counts were recorded for this clonotype. Here the CDR3 DNA reads TGTGCCAGCAGTTCCGGACTGCTCGTGAACACTGAAGCTTTCTTT. As protein: CASSSGLLVNTEAFF. The chain carries TRBV7-2 and TRBJ1-1; D not resolved. Trimming pared 6 bases from V and 0 bases from J, leaving 14 bases between. The CDR3 contains 15 residues. Germline V gene data show CDR1 as SGHTA and CDR2 as FQGNSA.

The chain couples TRBV27 to TRBJ2-7; 9 bases are a match to TRBD1. The CDR3 runs 17 residues. J was trimmed by 2 bases and V by 5 bases; bases with no gene match: 13. Per the germline V gene, CDR1 is MNHEY and CDR2 is SMNVEV (reference sequence). The CDR3 DNA reads TGTGCCAGCAGTCTACCCACCGGGACAGGGAGCACCTACGAGCAGTACTTC. It is translated as CASSLPTGTGSTYEQYF.

This clonotype has a count of ten or more. This chain joins TRBV7-2 and TRBJ2-7, with a weak D call TRBD2 (6 bases). CDR3 size: 16 residues. Trimming left V 3 bases short and J 0 bases short, with 15 bases between. CDR1 and CDR2 from the germline V gene are SGHTA and FQGNSA. The CDR3 reads CASSFSVREASYEQYF. The CDR3 region has the DNA TGTGCCAGCAGCTTTAGCGTTAGGGAGGCCTCCTACGAGCAGTACTTC.

This clonotype has just a few counts. The CDR3 region is CASTITSGQYNEQFF. CDR3 coding DNA: TGTGCCAGCACCATTACATCCGGACAGTACAATGAGCAGTTCTTC. The V gene is TRBV6-2 or TRBV6-3, the J gene TRBJ2-1; tentatively, D is TRBD1 (6 bases). This CDR3 is 15 amino acids long. In germline, CDR1 is MNHEY, CDR2 SVGEGT. V dropped 7 bases and J dropped 4 bases, with 17 bases sitting between them.

The table lists this clonotype with many counts. This rearrangement joins TRBV2 to TRBJ1-5, with unresolved D. Trimming cost V 4 bases and J 4 bases, with 11 bases left between them. The CDR3 contains 14 residues. The germline gives CDR1 SNHLY, CDR2 FYNNEI. CDR3: CASSVGIQNQPQHF. CDR3 DNA sequence: TGTGCCAGCAGTGTAGGGATCCAGAATCAGCCCCAGCATTTT.

The chain joins TRBV7-3 to TRBJ2-1; unclear D gene. Per germline, CDR1 SGHTA and CDR2 FQGTGA. The CDR3 is 13 amino acids. V was pared by 3 bases and J by 9 bases, with 12 bases between. Here the CDR3 reads CASSFGTGGEQFF. CDR3 bases: TGTGCCAGCAGCTTTGGTACTGGTGGTGAGCAGTTCTTC.

This clonotype was detected only a few times. The chain employs TRBV19 and TRBJ1-1; 9 positions match TRBD1. Trimming took 5 bases from V and 7 from J; bases not matched to a gene: 17. The CDR3 is made up of 17 amino acids. Germline values: CDR1 LNHDA, CDR2 SQIVND (reference sequence). The CDR3 spells CASSATGTGRFFGEAFF. CDR3 DNA sequence: TGTGCCAGTAGTGCGACCGGGACAGGGAGGTTTTTTGGTGAAGCTTTCTTT.

This clonotype was seen a single time. V usage is TRBV27 and J usage is TRBJ2-1; D is possibly TRBD1 or TRBD2 (5 bases each). The V gene lost 2 bases and the J gene lost 0 bases, with 17 bases spanning the gap. This CDR3 is built from 18 residues. Germline assignment: CDR1 MNHEY and CDR2 SMNVEV (reference sequence). The CDR3 coding sequence is TGTGCCAGCAGTTTACCCGCGACCTCAGGGAGCTCCTACAATGAGCAGTTCTTC. This translates into CASSLPATSGSSYNEQFF.

V and J are TRBV10-1 and TRBJ1-6; 11 bases agree with TRBD1. This CDR3 is built from 16 residues. CDR1 and CDR2 (germline): WNHNN, SYGVQD (reference sequence). Losses at the gene ends were 6 bases for V and 8 bases for J; bases not matched to a gene: 9. The CDR3 sequence: CASSRGTGGLDSPLHF. CDR3 in DNA: TGCGCCAGCAGCCGAGGGACAGGGGGATTGGATTCACCCCTCCACTTT.

This clonotype was seen a few times. Relative to the germline gene, one junction end is altered; a read error may explain this. The V and J genes are TRBV27 and TRBJ1-1; possible D gene TRBD1, 6 bases. The CDR3 sequence is 11 residues long. CDR1 is MNHEY, CDR2 SMNVEV, per germline (reference sequence). CDR3 residues: CASSRGHEAFF. The CDR3, as DNA: TGCGCCAGCAGTCGGGGACACGAAGCTTTCTTT.

The chain joins TRBV19 to TRBJ2-2; 7 nucleotides align to TRBD1. Germline V gene data show CDR1 as LNHDA and CDR2 as SQIVND (reference sequence). The CDR3 runs 13 residues. J lost 1 base, V lost 10 bases, and 3 bases had no gene match. The CDR3 loop is CATHRGNTGELFF. CDR3 DNA: TGTGCCACTCACAGGGGGAACACCGGGGAGCTGTTTTTT.

The chain employs TRBV6-2 or TRBV6-3 and TRBJ1-5, with 10 bases identical to TRBD1. Losses at the gene ends were 7 bases for V and 4 bases for J; bases not matched to a gene: 13. This CDR3 region has 17 residues. Germline loops: CDR1 MNHEY, CDR2 SVGEGT. The CDR3 DNA follows: TGTGCCAGCACGAGCTCGCGGGACAGGGGAAGTAATCAGCCCCAGCATTTT. Its protein is CASTSSRDRGSNQPQHF.

This clonotype was observed a few times. The chain carries TRBV7-9 and TRBJ2-7, with a possible D match to TRBD1 (6 bases). The CDR3 sequence is 16 residues long. Per germline, CDR1 SEHNR and CDR2 FQNEAQ (reference sequence). V gave up 4 bases and J gave up 7 bases, with 23 bases separating them. The DNA for the CDR3 is TGTGCCAGCAGCTCCTTAGGGGGACGAAAAAAACTAGAGCAGTACGTC. This translates into CASSSLGGRKKLEQYV.

The chain joins TRBV27 to TRBJ2-2; D gene ambiguous. The CDR3 is 15 residues long. Germline V gene data show CDR1 as MNHEY and CDR2 as SMNVEV (reference sequence). V gave up 5 bases and J gave up 5 bases, with 15 bases separating them. This CDR3 is CASSPSRVRTGELFF. In DNA, the CDR3 is TGTGCCAGCAGTCCCTCTAGAGTTAGGACCGGGGAGCTGTTTTTT.

This clonotype was counted many times. The gene calls are TRBV19 and TRBJ2-2; a possible D gene is TRBD1 (5 bases). Deletions cut 5 bases from V and 0 bases from J, with 7 bases between. The CDR3 is made up of 14 amino acids. The germline CDR1 and CDR2 sequences are LNHDA and SQIVND (reference sequence). The CDR3 DNA sequence: TGTGCCAGTAGTTGGACACCGAACACCGGGGAGCTGTTTTTT. Its translation is CASSWTPNTGELFF.

In its sample, this clonotype was seen a few times. J is TRBJ2-1 and V is TRBV3-1; 8 positions match TRBD1. The CDR3 is 16 residues long. V was clipped by 7 bases and J by 4 bases; unmatched bases: 12. Germline CDR1 is LGHDT and CDR2 is YNNKEL (reference sequence). The CDR3 sequence: CASTRQGYLSYNEQFF. The CDR3 DNA reads as TGTGCCAGCACCAGACAGGGGTACCTCTCTTACAATGAGCAGTTCTTC.

V usage is TRBV11-1 and J usage is TRBJ2-1, with D possibly being TRBD1 (5 bases). V lost 5 bases, J lost 4 bases, and 15 bases lay in between. Germline V lookup: CDR1 SGHAT, CDR2 FQDESV (reference sequence). This CDR3 contains 15 residues. The CDR3 spells CASSPVAGKYNEQFF. CDR3 coding DNA: TGTGCCAGCAGCCCCGTCGCAGGGAAGTACAATGAGCAGTTCTTC.